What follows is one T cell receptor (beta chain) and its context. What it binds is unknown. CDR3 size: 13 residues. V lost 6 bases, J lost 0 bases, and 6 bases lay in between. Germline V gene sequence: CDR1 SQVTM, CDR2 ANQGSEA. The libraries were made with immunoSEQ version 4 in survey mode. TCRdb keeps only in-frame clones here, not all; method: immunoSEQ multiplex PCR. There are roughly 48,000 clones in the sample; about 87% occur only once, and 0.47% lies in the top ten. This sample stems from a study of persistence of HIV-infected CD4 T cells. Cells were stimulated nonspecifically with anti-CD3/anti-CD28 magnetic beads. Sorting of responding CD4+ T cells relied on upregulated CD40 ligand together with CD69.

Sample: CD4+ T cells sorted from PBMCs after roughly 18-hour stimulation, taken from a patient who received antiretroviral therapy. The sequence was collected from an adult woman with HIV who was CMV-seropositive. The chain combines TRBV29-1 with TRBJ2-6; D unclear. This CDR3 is CSVYSSGANVLTF. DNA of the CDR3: TGCAGCGTCTACAGCTCTGGGGCCAACGTCCTGACTTTC. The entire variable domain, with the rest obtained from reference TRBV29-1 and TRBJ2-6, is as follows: SAVISQKPSRDICQRGTSLTIQCQVDSQVTMMFWYRQQPGQSLTLIATANQGSEATYESGFVIDKFPISRPNLTFSTLTVSNMSPEDSSIYLCSVYSSGANVLTFGAGSRLTVL.